These 4 T cell receptor beta chains share one sample of origin, sequenced in a study of early T cells in non-severe SARS-CoV-2 infection. TCRdb recomputed calls from the 5' RACE reads with MiXCR, one row per CDR3 protein. The sample carries some 97,000 distinct CDR3 sequences, about 10% recorded once. The input for sequencing was whole blood, taken at baseline. Receptors were obtained from an adult who was a healthcare worker with PCR-confirmed SARS-CoV-2 infection or an uninfected control (not recorded which).

The table lists this clonotype with a few counts. The chain is built from TRBV5-4 and TRBJ2-5, with a tentative D call TRBD2 (6 bases). The ends were cut back, 1 base at V and 5 bases at J, with 12 bases in the middle. Germline CDR1 is SGHNT and CDR2 is YYREEE (reference sequence). This CDR3 is built from 14 residues. This chain's CDR3 is CASSLKGTAETQYF. The CDR3 nucleotides read TGTGCCAGCAGCTTGAAGGGGACTGCGGAGACCCAGTACTTC.

This clonotype showed up just a few times. This chain uses TRBV7-2 with TRBJ2-1; no clear D. Between the trimmed V and J ends, which lost 1 base and 9 bases, there was a span of 10 bases. Germline values: CDR1 SGHTA, CDR2 FQGNSA. This CDR3 is built from 13 residues. CDR3 sequence reads: CASSLEAYAEQFF. The CDR3 DNA sequence: TGTGCCAGCAGCTTAGAGGCATATGCTGAGCAGTTCTTC.

This clonotype was seen more than once but under ten times. This chain uses TRBV9 with TRBJ2-1; tentatively, D is TRBD2 (6 bases). The V end was cut by 0 bases, the J end by 1 base, with 11 bases between. Germline CDR1 reads SGDLS; CDR2 reads YYNGEE. The CDR3 is made up of 16 amino acids. The CDR3 DNA is TGTGCCAGCAGCGTAGAGGAGGGATGGTCCTACAATGAGCAGTTCTTC. Its protein is CASSVEEGWSYNEQFF.

This clonotype was found many times. CDR3 DNA sequence: TGTGCCAGCAGCCTCGCCCCATACGGCTGGGCAGGGGATGGCTACACCTTC. As protein: CASSLAPYGWAGDGYTF. The chain recombines TRBV7-2 with TRBJ1-2; the D gene is possibly TRBD1 (6 bases). The CDR3 runs to 17 residues. V was pared by 5 bases and J by 6 bases, with 25 bases between. Germline V CDR1 and CDR2: SGHTA, FQGNSA.